By share, the clone carrying this T cell receptor (delta chain) counts as medium-sized. TCRdb reprocessed the PCR reads through CATT. The sample shows approximately 4,100 delta-chain clones, more than 20% of them seen only once. The data are from a study of human gamma delta and Vdelta1 T cells. The V end lost 1 base, the J end lost 2 bases, and 20 bases lay between the germline ends. Per germline, CDR1 TSWWSYY and CDR2 QGS. The CDR3 is made up of 18 amino acids. The sequence derives from a human donor in good health. Source material: naive CD27+ Vdelta1 gamma-delta T cells from blood. The chain combines TRDV1 with TRDJ1; TRDD3 might be the D (6 bases). CDR3 sequence: CALGERYKRAGMTDKLIF. In DNA form, the CDR3 reads TGTGCTCTTGGGGAACGATACAAGCGGGCGGGGATGACCGATAAACTCATCTTT.